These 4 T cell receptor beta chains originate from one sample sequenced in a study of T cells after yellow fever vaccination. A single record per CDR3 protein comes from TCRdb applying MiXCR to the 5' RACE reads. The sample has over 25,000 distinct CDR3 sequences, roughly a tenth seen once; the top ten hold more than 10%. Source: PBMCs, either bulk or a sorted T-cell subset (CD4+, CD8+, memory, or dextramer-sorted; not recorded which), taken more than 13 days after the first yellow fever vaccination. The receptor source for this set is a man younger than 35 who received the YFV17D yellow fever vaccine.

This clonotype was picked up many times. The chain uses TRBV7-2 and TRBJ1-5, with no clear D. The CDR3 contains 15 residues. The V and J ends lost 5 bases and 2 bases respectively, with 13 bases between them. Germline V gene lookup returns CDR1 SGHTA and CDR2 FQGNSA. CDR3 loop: CASSPQLARNQPQHF. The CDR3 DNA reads TGTGCCAGCAGCCCCCAGCTAGCGCGCAATCAGCCCCAGCATTTT.

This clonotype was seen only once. The CDR3 DNA follows: TGTGCCAGCAGTCTAGGGATTACCTGGGAGCTGTTTTTT. Its protein product is CASSLGITWELFF. The chain has TRBV27 and TRBJ2-2; D is uncertain. CDR1 is MNHEY, CDR2 SMNVEV, per germline (reference sequence). This CDR3 region has 13 residues. V lost 5 bases and J 9 bases, leaving 13 bases between the germline ends.

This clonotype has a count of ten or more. The CDR3 coding sequence is TGCGCCAGCAGCTTGGAAGGAACAACATCCTACGAGCAGTACTTC. It encodes CASSLEGTTSYEQYF. The rearrangement uses TRBV5-1 and TRBJ2-7; D is unclear. The CDR3 extends over 15 amino acids. With 0 bases removed from V and 1 base from J, the gap between germline ends came to 11 bases. Germline-derived CDR1 and CDR2 are SGHRS and YFSETQ.

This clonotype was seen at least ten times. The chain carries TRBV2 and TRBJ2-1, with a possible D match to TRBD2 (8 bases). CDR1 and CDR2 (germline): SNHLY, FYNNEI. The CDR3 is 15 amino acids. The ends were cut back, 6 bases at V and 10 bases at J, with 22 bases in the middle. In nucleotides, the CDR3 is TGTGCCAGCAGCCGAGAGGGACTAGGGGGCGGCGAGCAGTTCTTC. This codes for CASSREGLGGGEQFF.